This T cell receptor (beta chain) stems from a study of shared clonotypes between healthy human individuals. This CDR3 is 16 amino acids long. Germline CDR1 reads SGHNT; CDR2 reads YYREEE (reference sequence). V dropped 4 bases and J dropped 2; count of bases not matched to a gene: 6. Study outcomes and limitations: Naive CD4 clonotypes were shared across several donors at roughly 5%. Incompleteness in sorted-subset sequencing, despite large depth, was shown by rarefaction. Only a few donors were included, so the genetic and exposure-history diversity represented was limited.

TCRdb keeps only in-frame clones here, not all; method: immunoSEQ multiplex PCR. The data contain approximately 1,000,000 clones, roughly 77% of them seen just once; the ten biggest clones take up 0.7% to 0.95%. This clone was detected only a few times. What it binds is unknown. Donors were healthy HIV-negative adults without recently reported acute infections or vaccinations. The gene calls are TRBV5-4 and TRBJ2-3, with 11 bases lining up with TRBD2. The TCR sequence derives from a man between 18 and 29 years old in good health. Some clones in this sample may be carry-over from other donors' samples. Input material: memory CD4+ T cells from PBMCs. Described subset: CD45RA-negative fraction. Here the CDR3 reads CASSLPGLAVTDTQYF. The CDR3 nucleotides are TGTGCCAGCAGCCTGCCGGGACTAGCGGTCACAGATACGCAGTATTTT. The full variable domain, rest sourced from reference TRBV5-4 and TRBJ2-3, is ETGVTQSPTHLIKTRGQQVTLRCSSQSGHNTVSWYQQALGQGPQFIFQYYREEENGRGNFPPRFSGLQFPNYSSELNVNALELDDSALYLCASSLPGLAVTDTQYFGPGTRLTVL.